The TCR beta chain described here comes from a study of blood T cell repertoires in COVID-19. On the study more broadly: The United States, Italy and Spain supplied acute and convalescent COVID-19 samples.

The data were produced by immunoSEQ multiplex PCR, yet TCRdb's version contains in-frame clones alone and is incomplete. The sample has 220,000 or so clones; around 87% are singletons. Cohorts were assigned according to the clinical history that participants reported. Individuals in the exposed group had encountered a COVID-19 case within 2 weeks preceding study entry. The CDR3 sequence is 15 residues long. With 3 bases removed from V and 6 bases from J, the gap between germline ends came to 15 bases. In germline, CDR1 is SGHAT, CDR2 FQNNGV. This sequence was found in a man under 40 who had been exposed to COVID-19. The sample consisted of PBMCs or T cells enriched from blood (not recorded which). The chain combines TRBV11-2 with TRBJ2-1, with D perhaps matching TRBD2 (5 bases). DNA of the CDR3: TGTGCCAGCAGCTTTGACACGACAAGCGGCAATGAGCAGTTCTTC. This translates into CASSFDTTSGNEQFF. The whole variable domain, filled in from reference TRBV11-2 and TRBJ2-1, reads EAGVAQSPRYKIIEKRQSVAFWCNPISGHATLYWYQQILGQGPKLLIQFQNNGVVDDSQLPKDRFSAERLKGVDSTLKIQPAKLEDSAVYLCASSFDTTSGNEQFFGPGTRLTVL.